This TCR beta chain was recorded in a study of T-cell memory formation after mild COVID-19. The germline V gene has CDR1 MGHRA and CDR2 YSYEKL. CDR3 size: 19 residues. V shed 0 bases and J 2 bases; nucleotides not matched to a gene: 14. TCRdb used MiXCR to reprocess the 5' RACE reads, holding one entry per CDR3 protein. This sample has 450,000 to 700,000 distinct CDR3 sequences, with more than 15% found just once. This TCR was sampled from an adult woman who had mild COVID-19 (a few samples of this study predate the infection). Cell type and time point are not known. The specimen sequenced was PBMCs or a T cell subset sorted from them (not recorded which). This chain connects TRBV4-1 to TRBJ2-5, with 8 bases fitting TRBD2. CDR3 region: CASSQDPPLSGGLQETQYF. In DNA form, the CDR3 reads TGCGCCAGCAGCCAAGATCCTCCCCTGAGCGGGGGCTTACAAGAGACCCAGTACTTC.